Shown below are 24 T cell receptor beta chains from a single sample sequenced in a study of HIV-infected children after antiretroviral therapy interruption. A 3' RACE protocol on RNA, with unique molecular identifiers, produced the TCR library. TCRdb itself ran the 3' RACE reads through MiXCR, one entry per CDR3 protein. Among some 90,000 distinct CDR3 sequences listed, 6% to 8.5% were seen once. Regarding treatment: PENTA 11 planned treatment interruption arm or continuous ART arm. Source: CD45RA+ CD4+ T cells from PBMCs, pooled from several time points, taken from a donor given antiretroviral therapy, either interrupted or continuous. Subset given: naive CD4+ CD45RA+ CD45RO- T cells. Receptors originate from a pool of human donors with HIV.

This clonotype was counted ten times or more. The gene calls are TRBV5-1 and TRBJ1-5, with no clear D. This CDR3 spans 13 amino acids. The germline V gene encodes CDR1 SGHRS and CDR2 YFSETQ. V dropped 3 bases and J dropped 4 bases, with 8 bases sitting between them. CDR3 loop: CASSWGLNQPQHF. CDR3 nucleotide sequence: TGCGCCAGCAGCTGGGGATTAAATCAGCCCCAGCATTTT.

The sample holds many counts of this clonotype. The rearrangement links TRBV30 to TRBJ2-7, with 9 bases that match TRBD1. V dropped 2 bases and J dropped 10; count of bases not matched to a gene: 6. Germline-derived CDR1 and CDR2 are GTSNPN and SVGIG (reference sequence). This CDR3 region has 12 residues. CDR3 sequence reads: CAWSLGQGEQYF. As DNA, the CDR3 is TGTGCCTGGAGTCTGGGACAGGGAGAACAGTACTTC.

In its sample, this clonotype was seen many times. V usage is TRBV28 and J usage is TRBJ1-5; D gene unclear. CDR1 and CDR2 from the germline V gene are MDHEN and SYDVKM. The germline V and J ends were trimmed by 6 bases and 6 bases, with 9 bases remaining between them. This CDR3 spans 12 amino acids. CDR3 loop: CASSVGAQPQHF. The CDR3 coding sequence is TGTGCCAGCAGCGTGGGAGCTCAGCCCCAGCATTTT.

This clonotype was seen ten or more times. The rearrangement uses TRBV12-3 or TRBV12-4 and TRBJ2-1; 7 bases map to TRBD1. After removal of 6 bases from V and 4 bases from J, the junction contained 9 bases not matched to a gene. This CDR3 region has 15 residues. DNA for the CDR3: TGTGCCAGCAGGTACCGGGACAGAGGGTACAATGAGCAGTTCTTC. It specifies CASRYRDRGYNEQFF.

Points on this clonotype: The junction departs from the called germline gene at one end, perhaps through a read error. The chain couples TRBV7-9 to TRBJ2-7; D not certain. The V gene's germline CDR1 is SEHNR and CDR2 FQNEAQ (reference sequence). The CDR3 totals 12 residues. The CDR3 bases are TGTGTCAGCAGCTTAATCGCCTACGAGCAGTACTTC. This encodes CVSSLIAYEQYF.

This clonotype was detected ten times or more. Here the CDR3 DNA reads TGTGCCAGCAGTTTAATTGGACTAGCGGGAGTCGAGCAGTACTTC. It yields the protein CASSLIGLAGVEQYF. The chain combines TRBV27 with TRBJ2-7; TRBD2 agrees at 13 bases. The CDR3 has 15 residues. The germline gives CDR1 MNHEY, CDR2 SMNVEV (reference sequence). V dropped 2 bases and J dropped 6; count of bases not matched to a gene: 4.

The chain has TRBV20-1 and TRBJ1-4; D perhaps matches TRBD1 (5 bases). CDR1 and CDR2 (germline): DFQATT, SNEGSKA (reference sequence). Trimming cost V 3 bases and J 8 bases, with 13 bases left between them. This CDR3 spans 13 amino acids. The CDR3 is CSASEGLNEKLFF. The DNA for the CDR3 is TGCAGTGCTAGCGAGGGACTCAACGAAAAACTGTTTTTT.

The sample holds one count of this clonotype. This may be a read error: a much more frequent sequence differs by one nucleotide. The V gene is TRBV12-3 or TRBV12-4, the J gene TRBJ1-2, with TRBD1 identical over 9 bases. The V gene end was trimmed by 6 bases and the J gene end by 10 bases; junction bases not matched to a gene: 12. There are 14 residues in the CDR3. The CDR3: CASRGTGSTSDYTF. The CDR3 coding sequence is TGTGCCAGCAGAGGGACAGGGTCGACAAGCGACTACACCTTC.

The chain employs TRBV19 and TRBJ2-5; no clear D. The germline V gene encodes CDR1 LNHDA and CDR2 SQIVND (reference sequence). V was shortened by 4 bases and J by 4 bases, with 13 bases between the two germline ends. The CDR3 sequence is 14 residues long. Here the CDR3 reads CASSKLGAGETQYF. In DNA, the CDR3 is TGTGCCAGTAGTAAGTTGGGCGCCGGAGAGACCCAGTACTTC.

This clonotype was seen only a few times. The chain uses TRBV20-1 and TRBJ1-4; 7 bases agree with TRBD1. The CDR3 spans 13 residues. V gave up 5 bases and J gave up 6 bases; unmatched junction bases: 6. The germline gives CDR1 DFQATT, CDR2 SNEGSKA (reference sequence). The chain's CDR3 is CSAPPGTDEKLFF. The CDR3 bases are TGCAGTGCTCCCCCCGGGACAGATGAAAAACTGTTTTTT.

V and J are TRBV5-6 and TRBJ2-1; TRBD2 matches at 11 bases. The ends lost 4 bases at V and 10 bases at J; junction bases unmatched: 10. Germline assignment: CDR1 SGHDT and CDR2 YYEEEE. The CDR3 is 15 amino acids. CDR3 region: CASSENRLAGLEQFF. In nucleotides, the CDR3 is TGTGCCAGCAGCGAAAATCGACTAGCGGGGCTCGAGCAGTTCTTC.

CDR3: CASTRRQDIGNEQFF. The CDR3 region has the DNA TGCGCCAGCACCAGAAGACAGGACATTGGCAATGAGCAGTTCTTC. The rearrangement uses TRBV23-1 and TRBJ2-1; D might be TRBD1 (6 bases). TRBV23-1 is an ORF, and what it does is uncertain. The V end lost 7 bases, the J end lost 6 bases, and 19 bases lay between the germline ends. The CDR3 is 15 amino acids.

The chain joins TRBV30 to TRBJ2-6; D is tentatively TRBD1 or TRBD2 (6 bases each). This CDR3 contains 19 residues. V was clipped by 2 bases and J by 1 base, with 21 bases between them. Germline V CDR1 and CDR2: GTSNPN, SVGIG (reference sequence). CDR3 bases: TGTGCCTGGAGTCGCCGCAGGGAGGTAGGGGGGTCTGGGGCCAACGTCCTGACTTTC. This sequence encodes CAWSRRREVGGSGANVLTF.

The genes are TRBV2 and TRBJ1-2; no firm D call. With 4 bases removed from V and 0 bases from J, the gap between germline ends came to 6 bases. Germline V gene data show CDR1 as SNHLY and CDR2 as FYNNEI. The CDR3 has 13 residues. The CDR3 loop is CASSVTSNYGYTF. In DNA, the CDR3 is TGTGCCAGCAGTGTTACCTCTAACTATGGCTACACCTTC.

As regards this clonotype: This sequence may be a read error, since a much larger clone differs from it by one base. No conserved phenylalanine or tryptophan is present at the end of the CDR3, so a read error is the likely explanation. The chain uses TRBV20-1 and TRBJ2-1, with 14 bases that match TRBD2. In germline, CDR1 is DFQATT, CDR2 SNEGSKA (reference sequence). After removal of 6 bases from V and 12 bases from J, the junction contained 13 bases not matched to a gene. This CDR3 is built from 15 residues. The CDR3 DNA is TGCAGTGCCGGGATGCCGGGACTAGCGGGAGCGGGGCAGTTCTTA. It translates to CSAGMPGLAGAGQFL.

This clonotype has ten or more counts. The chain combines TRBV30 with TRBJ2-1; D not certain. CDR1 and CDR2 from the germline V gene are GTSNPN and SVGIG (reference sequence). The CDR3 has 12 amino acids. Trimming took off 2 bases at V and 6 bases at J, with 8 bases between the two ends. CDR3 coding DNA: TGTGCCTGGAGTAGTGGAATCAATGAGCAGTTCTTC. Translated, it gives CAWSSGINEQFF.

This clonotype was counted a few times. V gene TRBV7-8 combines with J gene TRBJ1-5, with D uncertain. The CDR3 has 16 residues. Germline-derived CDR1 and CDR2 are SGHVS and FQNEAQ. The V gene lost 3 bases and the J gene lost 7 bases, with 19 bases spanning the gap. The CDR3 nucleotides read TGTGCCAGCAGCTTTTCCAGCGGTTGGGGTCAACAGCCCCAGCATTTT. Amino acid sequence: CASSFSSGWGQQPQHF.

This sequence joins TRBV2 and TRBJ2-4; 8 nucleotides line up with TRBD2. Per the germline V gene, CDR1 is SNHLY and CDR2 is FYNNEI. The CDR3 is 14 residues long. After removal of 8 bases from V and 5 bases from J, the junction contained 8 bases not matched to a gene. The CDR3 loop reads CASLAGTYENIQYF. The CDR3 nucleotides read TGTGCCAGCTTAGCGGGGACTTACGAAAACATTCAGTACTTC.

The table lists this clonotype with many counts. This chain joins TRBV6-2 or TRBV6-3 and TRBJ1-5; D possibly corresponds to TRBD1 (5 bases). Germline lookup yields CDR1 MNHEY and CDR2 SVGEGT. There are 13 residues in the CDR3. V lost 11 bases to trimming and J lost 0 bases, with 11 bases between them. CDR3 DNA sequence: TGTGCCTCGGGGCGGGATAGCAATCAGCCCCAGCATTTT. Protein product: CASGRDSNQPQHF.

The rearrangement uses TRBV2 and TRBJ1-2, with TRBD1 matching over 7 bases. Trimming cost V 3 bases and J 5 bases; bases outside gene matches: 3. The CDR3 is 13 residues long. Germline V lookup: CDR1 SNHLY, CDR2 FYNNEI. Here the CDR3 reads CASSDDRVYGYTF. CDR3 DNA: TGTGCCAGCAGTGACGACAGGGTTTATGGCTACACCTTC.

This clonotype was detected many times. The J gene is TRBJ1-1, the V gene TRBV5-1; no reliable D call. V lost 0 bases and J 1 base, leaving 4 bases between the germline ends. CDR1 and CDR2 from the germline V gene are SGHRS and YFSETQ. The CDR3 is 13 amino acids. The CDR3 is CASSLGSNTEAFF. The CDR3 DNA sequence: TGCGCCAGCAGCTTGGGGTCGAACACTGAAGCTTTCTTT.

This clonotype occurred many times. V usage is TRBV11-1 and J usage is TRBJ2-7, with TRBD2 matching 7 bases. The V and J ends lost 8 bases and 6 bases, in that order; junction bases with no gene match: 10. This CDR3 is built from 13 residues. CDR1 and CDR2 from the germline V gene are SGHAT and FQDESV (reference sequence). CDR3 in amino acids: CASGREALREQYF. In DNA form, the CDR3 reads TGTGCCAGCGGCCGGGAGGCCCTTCGCGAGCAGTACTTC.

This clonotype was detected ten times or more. This chain connects TRBV12-3 or TRBV12-4 to TRBJ2-7; 8 bases are shared with TRBD2. CDR3 size: 14 residues. The V gene end was trimmed by 7 bases and the J gene end by 1 base; junction bases not matched to a gene: 6. This CDR3 is CASTHSGKSYEQYF. The CDR3 DNA reads TGTGCCAGCACCCATAGCGGGAAGTCCTACGAGCAGTACTTC.

This clonotype occurred a few times. J is TRBJ1-2 and V is TRBV18; 7 bases agree with TRBD1. V shed 5 bases and J 1 base; nucleotides not matched to a gene: 4. Germline CDR1 and CDR2: KGHSH and LQKENI. The CDR3 spans 14 residues. The CDR3 nucleotides read TGTGCCAGCTCATCGGGACAGCTTAACTATGGCTACACCTTC. Protein: CASSSGQLNYGYTF.